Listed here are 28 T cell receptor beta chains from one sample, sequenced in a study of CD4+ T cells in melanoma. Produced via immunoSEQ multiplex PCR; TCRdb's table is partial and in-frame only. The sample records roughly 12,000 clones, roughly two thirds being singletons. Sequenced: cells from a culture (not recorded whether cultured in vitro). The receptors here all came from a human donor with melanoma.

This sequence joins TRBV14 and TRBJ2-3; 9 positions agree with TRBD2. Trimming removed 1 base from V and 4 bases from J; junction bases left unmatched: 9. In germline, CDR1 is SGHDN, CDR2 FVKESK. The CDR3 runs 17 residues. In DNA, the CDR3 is TGTGCCAGCAGCCAAGCCCAGGGACTAGCCCGAGCAGATACGCAGTATTTT. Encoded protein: CASSQAQGLARADTQYF.

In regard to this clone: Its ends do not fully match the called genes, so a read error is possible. The CDR3 region has the DNA TGTGCTAGCAGCTTAGGGGGTCAGTACGAGCAGTACTTC. This translates into CASSLGGQYEQYF. The chain combines TRBV7-7 with TRBJ2-7, with D maybe TRBD1 (6 bases). There are 13 residues in the CDR3. Germline CDR1 SSHAT, CDR2 FNYEAQ (reference sequence).

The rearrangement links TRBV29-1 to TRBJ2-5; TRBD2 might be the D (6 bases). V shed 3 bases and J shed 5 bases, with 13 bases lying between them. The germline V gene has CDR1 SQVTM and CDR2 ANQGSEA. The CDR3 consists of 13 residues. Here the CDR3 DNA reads TGCAGCGTTGATGTGTTGGGGAGGGAGACCCAGTACTTC. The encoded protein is CSVDVLGRETQYF.

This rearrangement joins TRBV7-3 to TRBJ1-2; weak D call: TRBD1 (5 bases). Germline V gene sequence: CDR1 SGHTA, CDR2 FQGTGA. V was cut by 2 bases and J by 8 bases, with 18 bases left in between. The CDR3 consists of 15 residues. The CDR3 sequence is CASSLDIMGRGGYTF. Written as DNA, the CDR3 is TGTGCCAGCAGCTTAGATATCATGGGACGAGGGGGCTACACCTTC.

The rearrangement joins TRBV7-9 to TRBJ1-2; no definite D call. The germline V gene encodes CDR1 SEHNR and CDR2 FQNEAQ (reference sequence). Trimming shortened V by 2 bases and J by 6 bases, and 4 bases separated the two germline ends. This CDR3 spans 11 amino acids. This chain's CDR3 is CASSLFDGYTF. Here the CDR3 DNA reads TGTGCCAGCAGCTTATTTGATGGCTACACCTTC.

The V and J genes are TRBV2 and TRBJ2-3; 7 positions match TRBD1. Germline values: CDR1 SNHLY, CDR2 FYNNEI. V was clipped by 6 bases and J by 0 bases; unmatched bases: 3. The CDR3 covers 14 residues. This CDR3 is CASRQGWSTDTQYF. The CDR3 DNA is TGTGCCAGCAGACAGGGGTGGAGCACAGATACGCAGTATTTT.

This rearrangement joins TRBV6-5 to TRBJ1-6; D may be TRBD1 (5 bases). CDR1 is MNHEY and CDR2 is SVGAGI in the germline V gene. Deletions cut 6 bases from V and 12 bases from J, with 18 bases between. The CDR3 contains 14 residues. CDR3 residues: CASSLRGGVGPLHF. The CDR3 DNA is TGTGCCAGCAGCCTGCGGGGGGGAGTGGGACCCCTCCACTTT.

The CDR3 DNA sequence: TGCGCCAGCAGCCAAGACGAACGAACGGGGACCGGCACAGATACGCAGTATTTT. Residues: CASSQDERTGTGTDTQYF. This sequence joins TRBV4-1 and TRBJ2-3; D possibly uses TRBD1 or TRBD2 (5 bases each). Germline CDR1 and CDR2: MGHRA and YSYEKL. Trimming shortened V by 0 bases and J by 1 base, and 17 bases separated the two germline ends. The CDR3 is 18 residues long.

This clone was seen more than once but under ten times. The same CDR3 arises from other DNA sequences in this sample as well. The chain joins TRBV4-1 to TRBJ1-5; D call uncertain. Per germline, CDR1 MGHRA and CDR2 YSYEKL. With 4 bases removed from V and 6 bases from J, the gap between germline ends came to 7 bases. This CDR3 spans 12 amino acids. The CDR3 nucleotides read TGCGCCAGCAGCCCACCGGGTCAGCCCCAGCATTTT. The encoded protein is CASSPPGQPQHF.

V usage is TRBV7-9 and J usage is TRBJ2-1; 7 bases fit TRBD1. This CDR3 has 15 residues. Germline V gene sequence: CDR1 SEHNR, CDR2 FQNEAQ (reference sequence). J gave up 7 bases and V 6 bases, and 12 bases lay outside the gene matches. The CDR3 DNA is TGTGCCAGCAGGCCTACAGGGGCTATTAGGAATGAGCAGTTCTTC. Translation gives CASRPTGAIRNEQFF.

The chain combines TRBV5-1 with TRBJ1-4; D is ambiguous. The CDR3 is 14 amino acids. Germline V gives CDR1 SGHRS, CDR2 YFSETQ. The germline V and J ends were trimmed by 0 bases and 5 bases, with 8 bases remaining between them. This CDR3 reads CASSLEVQNEKLFF. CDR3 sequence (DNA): TGCGCCAGCAGCTTGGAGGTACAGAATGAAAAACTGTTTTTT.

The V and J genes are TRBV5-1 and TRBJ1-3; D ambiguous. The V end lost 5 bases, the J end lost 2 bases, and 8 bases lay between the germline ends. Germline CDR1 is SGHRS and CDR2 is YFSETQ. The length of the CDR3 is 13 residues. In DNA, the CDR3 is TGCGCCAGCAGGGAGGGAACTGGAAACACCATATATTTT. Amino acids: CASREGTGNTIYF.

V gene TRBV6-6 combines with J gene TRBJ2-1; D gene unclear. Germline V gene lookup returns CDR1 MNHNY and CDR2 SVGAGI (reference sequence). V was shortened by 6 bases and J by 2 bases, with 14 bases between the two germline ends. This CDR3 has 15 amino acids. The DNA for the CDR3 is TGTGCCAGCAGAAATGGACCCCAAGCCTACAATGAGCAGTTCTTC. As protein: CASRNGPQAYNEQFF.

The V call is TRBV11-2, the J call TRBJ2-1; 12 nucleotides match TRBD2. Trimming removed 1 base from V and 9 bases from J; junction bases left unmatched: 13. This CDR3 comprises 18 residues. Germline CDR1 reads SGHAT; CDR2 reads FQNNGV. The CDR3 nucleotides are TGTGCCAGCAGCTTAGGAGACGGGCTAGCGGGGGGGCGTAGTGAGCAGTTCTTC. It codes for CASSLGDGLAGGRSEQFF. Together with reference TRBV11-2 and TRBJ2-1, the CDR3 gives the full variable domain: EAGVAQSPRYKIIEKRQSVAFWCNPISGHATLYWYQQILGQGPKLLIQFQNNGVVDDSQLPKDRFSAERLKGVDSTLKIQPAKLEDSAVYLCASSLGDGLAGGRSEQFFGPGTRLTVL.

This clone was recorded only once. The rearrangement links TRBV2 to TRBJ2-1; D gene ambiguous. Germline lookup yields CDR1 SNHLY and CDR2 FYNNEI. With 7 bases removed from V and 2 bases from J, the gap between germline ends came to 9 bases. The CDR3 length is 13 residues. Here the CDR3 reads CASKAQPYNEQFF. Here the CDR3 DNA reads TGTGCCAGCAAGGCCCAGCCCTACAATGAGCAGTTCTTC.

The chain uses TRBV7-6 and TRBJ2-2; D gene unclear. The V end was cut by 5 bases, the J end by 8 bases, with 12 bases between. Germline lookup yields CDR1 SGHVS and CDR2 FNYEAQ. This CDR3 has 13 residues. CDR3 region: CASSPATRGELFF. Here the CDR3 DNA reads TGTGCCAGCAGCCCGGCGACGAGGGGGGAGCTGTTTTTT.

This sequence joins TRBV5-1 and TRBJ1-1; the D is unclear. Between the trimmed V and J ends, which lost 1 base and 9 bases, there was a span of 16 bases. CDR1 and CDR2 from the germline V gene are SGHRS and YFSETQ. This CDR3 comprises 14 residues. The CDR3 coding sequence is TGCGCCAGCAGCTTGAATGGGCCAGATCAGCAAGCTTTCTTT. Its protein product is CASSLNGPDQQAFF. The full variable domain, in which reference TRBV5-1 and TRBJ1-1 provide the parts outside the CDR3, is KAGVTQTPRYLIKTRGQQVTLSCSPISGHRSVSWYQQTPGQGLQFLFEYFSETQRNKGNFPGRFSGRQFSNSRSEMNVSTLELGDSALYLCASSLNGPDQQAFFGQGTRLTVV.

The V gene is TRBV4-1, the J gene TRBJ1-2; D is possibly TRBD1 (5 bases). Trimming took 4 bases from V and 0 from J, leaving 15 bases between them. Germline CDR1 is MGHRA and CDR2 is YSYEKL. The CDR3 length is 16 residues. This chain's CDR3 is CASSPSQGQANYGYTF. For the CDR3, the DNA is TGCGCCAGCAGCCCCTCACAAGGACAAGCTAACTATGGCTACACCTTC.

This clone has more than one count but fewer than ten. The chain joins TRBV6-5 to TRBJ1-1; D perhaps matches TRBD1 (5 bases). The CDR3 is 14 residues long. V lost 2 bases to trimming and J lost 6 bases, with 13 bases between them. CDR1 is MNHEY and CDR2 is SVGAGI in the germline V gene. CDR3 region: CASSYTGGGAEAFF. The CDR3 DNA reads TGTGCCAGCAGTTACACAGGTGGGGGGGCTGAAGCTTTCTTT.

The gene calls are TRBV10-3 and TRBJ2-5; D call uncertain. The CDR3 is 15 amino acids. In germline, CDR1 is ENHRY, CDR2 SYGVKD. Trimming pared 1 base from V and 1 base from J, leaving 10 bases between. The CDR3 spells CAISELGRSQETQYF. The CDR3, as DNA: TGTGCCATCAGTGAGTTAGGACGGAGCCAAGAGACCCAGTACTTC.

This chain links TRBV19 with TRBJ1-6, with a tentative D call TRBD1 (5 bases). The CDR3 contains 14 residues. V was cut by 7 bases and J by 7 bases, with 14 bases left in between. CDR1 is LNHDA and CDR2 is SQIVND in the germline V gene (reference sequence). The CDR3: CASKSRADNSPLHF. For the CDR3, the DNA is TGTGCCAGTAAATCCAGGGCAGACAATTCACCCCTCCACTTT.

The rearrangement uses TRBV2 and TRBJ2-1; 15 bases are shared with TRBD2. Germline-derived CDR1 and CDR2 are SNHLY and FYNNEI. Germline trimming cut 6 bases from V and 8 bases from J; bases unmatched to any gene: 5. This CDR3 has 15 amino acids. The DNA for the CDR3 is TGTGCCAGCAGGTCCGGACTAGCGGGGGGGTATGAGCAGTTCTTC. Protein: CASRSGLAGGYEQFF.

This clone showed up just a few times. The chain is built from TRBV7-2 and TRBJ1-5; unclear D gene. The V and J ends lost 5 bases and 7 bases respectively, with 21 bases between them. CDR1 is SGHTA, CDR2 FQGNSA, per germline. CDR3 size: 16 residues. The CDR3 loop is CASSPRTGFMVQPQHF. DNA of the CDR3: TGTGCCAGCAGCCCCAGAACCGGGTTTATGGTACAGCCCCAGCATTTT. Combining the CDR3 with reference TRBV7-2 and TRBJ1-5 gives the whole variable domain GAGVSQSPSNKVTEKGKDVELRCDPISGHTALYWYRQSLGQGLEFLIYFQGNSAPDKSGLPSDRFSAERTGGSVSTLTIQRTQQEDSAVYLCASSPRTGFMVQPQHFGDGTRLSIL.

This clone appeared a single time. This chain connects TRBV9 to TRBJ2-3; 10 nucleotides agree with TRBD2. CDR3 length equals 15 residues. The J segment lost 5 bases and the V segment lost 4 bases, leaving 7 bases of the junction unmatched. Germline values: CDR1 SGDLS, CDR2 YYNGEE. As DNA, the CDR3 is TGTGCCAGCAGCAGTAGCGGGGGGCACAGAGATACGCAGTATTTT. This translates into CASSSSGGHRDTQYF.

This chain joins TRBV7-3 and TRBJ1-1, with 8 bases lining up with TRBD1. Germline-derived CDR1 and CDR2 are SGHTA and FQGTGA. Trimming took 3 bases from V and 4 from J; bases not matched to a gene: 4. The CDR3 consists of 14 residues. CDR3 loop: CASSLDRAATEAFF. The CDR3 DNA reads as TGTGCCAGCAGCTTGGACAGGGCGGCCACTGAAGCTTTCTTT.

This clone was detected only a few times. CDR3 DNA sequence: TGCGCCAGCAGCCAGCGGGGGAACGTTAATGAAAAACTGTTTTTT. Its translation: CASSQRGNVNEKLFF. The chain combines TRBV4-1 with TRBJ1-4, with a tentative D call TRBD1 (5 bases). The CDR3 sequence is 15 residues long. V lost 3 bases and J 4 bases, leaving 12 bases between the germline ends. CDR1 is MGHRA, CDR2 YSYEKL, per germline.

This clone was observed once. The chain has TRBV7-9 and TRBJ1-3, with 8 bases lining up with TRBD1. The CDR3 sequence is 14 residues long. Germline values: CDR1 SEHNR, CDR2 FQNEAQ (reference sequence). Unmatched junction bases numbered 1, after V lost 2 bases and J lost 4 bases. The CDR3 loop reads CASSLTGGGNTIYF. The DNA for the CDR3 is TGTGCCAGCAGCTTAACAGGGGGAGGAAACACCATATATTTT.

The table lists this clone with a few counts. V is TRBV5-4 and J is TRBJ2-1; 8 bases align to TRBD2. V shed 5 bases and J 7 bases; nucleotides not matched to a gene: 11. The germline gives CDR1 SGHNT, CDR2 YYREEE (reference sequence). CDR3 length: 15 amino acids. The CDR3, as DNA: TGTGCCAGCAGGACGGGGGGGCGGTCGGCGAATGAGCAGTTCTTC. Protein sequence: CASRTGGRSANEQFF.